Below, 32 T cell receptor beta chains from the same sample are listed, as sequenced in a study of OX40 agonist ivuxolimab in advanced cancers. Measured with immunoSEQ multiplex PCR; TCRdb has only the in-frame clones, and not every one. The sample yields about 120,000 clones, approximately 92% seen once. The starting material was CD4+ or CD8+ T cells sorted from blood, obtained in a trial of the OX40 agonist ivuxolimab. The receptors originated from an adult with an advanced solid tumor such as melanoma, head and neck, liver or kidney cancer.

The chain joins TRBV7-9 to TRBJ2-1, with 7 bases aligning to TRBD2. The germline V gene has CDR1 SEHNR and CDR2 FQNEAQ (reference sequence). This CDR3 comprises 14 residues. Losses at the gene ends were 4 bases for V and 3 bases for J; bases not matched to a gene: 3. CDR3 nucleotides: TGTGCCAGCAGCTGGGCGGGGGACTACAATGAGCAGTTCTTC. Residues: CASSWAGDYNEQFF.

The J gene is TRBJ1-2, the V gene TRBV7-2; no firm D call. The V and J ends lost 3 bases and 4 bases respectively, with 6 bases between them. Germline V gene sequence: CDR1 SGHTA, CDR2 FQGNSA. This CDR3 region has 12 residues. The CDR3 spells CASSLDLYGYTF. Written as DNA, the CDR3 is TGTGCCAGCAGCTTGGACCTCTATGGCTACACCTTC.

The chain links TRBV11-1 to TRBJ1-6; tentatively, D is TRBD1 (6 bases). Germline CDR1 is SGHAT and CDR2 is FQDESV (reference sequence). The V end lost 4 bases, the J end lost 6 bases, and 10 bases lay between the germline ends. This CDR3 has 14 amino acids. Written as DNA, the CDR3 is TGTGCCAGCAGCTGGACAGCCCTTAATTCACCCCTCCACTTT. Its translation: CASSWTALNSPLHF.

The rearrangement joins TRBV7-9 to TRBJ2-3; 11 bases match TRBD2. Germline V CDR1 and CDR2: SEHNR, FQNEAQ (reference sequence). The CDR3 is 17 residues long. Germline trimming cut 3 bases from V and 1 base from J; bases unmatched to any gene: 6. The CDR3 reads CASSFRTTSGGTDTQYF. The CDR3 DNA reads TGTGCCAGCAGCTTCCGAACGACTAGCGGGGGCACAGATACGCAGTATTTT. The full variable domain, in which reference TRBV7-9 and TRBJ2-3 provide the parts outside the CDR3, is DTGVSQNPRHKITKRGQNVTFRCDPISEHNRLYWYRQTLGQGPEFLTYFQNEAQLEKSRLLSDRFSAERPKGSFSTLEIQRTEQGDSAMYLCASSFRTTSGGTDTQYFGPGTRLTVL.

This sequence joins TRBV19 and TRBJ2-6, with D perhaps assigned TRBD1 or TRBD2 (5 bases each). Trimming removed 3 bases at V and 0 bases at J, with 6 bases between. There are 15 residues in the CDR3. The germline V gene encodes CDR1 LNHDA and CDR2 SQIVND (reference sequence). The CDR3 loop reads CASSIGTSGANVLTF. CDR3 DNA sequence: TGTGCCAGTAGTATCGGGACCTCTGGGGCCAACGTCCTGACTTTC. The variable domain in full, completed from reference TRBV19 and TRBJ2-6, reads DGGITQSPKYLFRKEGQNVTLSCEQNLNHDAMYWYRQDPGQGLRLIYYSQIVNDFQKGDIAEGYSVSREKKESFPLTVTSAQKNPTAFYLCASSIGTSGANVLTFGAGSRLTVL.

The gene calls are TRBV2 and TRBJ1-4; 8 positions agree with TRBD1. The V gene end was trimmed by 7 bases and the J gene end by 8 bases; junction bases not matched to a gene: 9. Germline V gene lookup returns CDR1 SNHLY and CDR2 FYNNEI. The CDR3 totals 14 residues. DNA of the CDR3: TGTGCCAGCACCCCGGACAGGGTAGGGGAAAAACTGTTTTTT. Protein product: CASTPDRVGEKLFF.

This clone was recorded a few times. The chain employs TRBV11-2 and TRBJ2-1; D perhaps matches TRBD1 (6 bases). This CDR3 has 17 residues. CDR1 is SGHAT, CDR2 FQNNGV, per germline. Between the trimmed V and J ends, which lost 2 bases and 1 base, there was a span of 15 bases. The CDR3 loop is CASSLRGSQGSYNEQFF. The CDR3 coding sequence is TGTGCCAGCAGCTTACGTGGATCACAGGGATCCTACAATGAGCAGTTCTTC.

This chain uses TRBV5-1 with TRBJ2-1, with unresolved D. CDR1 and CDR2 (germline): SGHRS, YFSETQ. The CDR3 length is 13 residues. V lost 3 bases, J lost 9 bases, and 13 bases lay in between. CDR3 bases: TGCGCCAGCAGCTCCCGGACGAAAGGTGAGCAGTTCTTC. This encodes CASSSRTKGEQFF. The entire variable domain, with the rest obtained from reference TRBV5-1 and TRBJ2-1, is as follows: KAGVTQTPRYLIKTRGQQVTLSCSPISGHRSVSWYQQTPGQGLQFLFEYFSETQRNKGNFPGRFSGRQFSNSRSEMNVSTLELGDSALYLCASSSRTKGEQFFGPGTRLTVL.

The gene calls are TRBV18 and TRBJ1-5; D may be TRBD1 (6 bases). CDR3 length equals 13 residues. Germline loops: CDR1 KGHSH, CDR2 LQKENI. Between the trimmed V and J ends, which lost 3 bases and 10 bases, there was a span of 13 bases. The CDR3 DNA sequence: TGTGCCAGCTCACCTGTACAGGGAGGTCCCCAGCATTTT. Amino acid sequence: CASSPVQGGPQHF. The full variable domain, in which reference TRBV18 and TRBJ1-5 provide the parts outside the CDR3, is NAGVMQNPRHLVRRRGQEARLRCSPMKGHSHVYWYRQLPEEGLKFMVYLQKENIIDESGMPKERFSAEFPKEGPSILRIQQVVRGDSAAYFCASSPVQGGPQHFGDGTRLSIL.

The J gene is TRBJ2-1, the V gene TRBV28; no clear D. Trimming left V 5 bases short and J 10 bases short, with 12 bases between. The CDR3 totals 12 residues. Germline CDR1 is MDHEN and CDR2 is SYDVKM. The CDR3 sequence is CASSRLPSEQFF. The CDR3 coding sequence is TGTGCCAGCAGTCGCCTCCCCTCAGAGCAGTTCTTC.

This clone was recorded only once. The rearrangement joins TRBV30 to TRBJ1-1; D not certain. Germline V lookup: CDR1 GTSNPN, CDR2 SVGIG (reference sequence). V lost 0 bases and J 1 base, leaving 9 bases between the germline ends. The length of the CDR3 is 14 residues. The CDR3 spells CAWSVRQANTEAFF. CDR3 sequence (DNA): TGTGCCTGGAGTGTGAGGCAGGCGAACACTGAAGCTTTCTTT.

The chain carries TRBV7-9 and TRBJ2-3; possible D gene TRBD2, 6 bases. This CDR3 spans 12 amino acids. Trimming left V 8 bases short and J 1 base short, with 7 bases between. Germline loops: CDR1 SEHNR, CDR2 FQNEAQ (reference sequence). The CDR3 coding sequence is TGTGCCAGCGGCGGGGGCACAGATACGCAGTATTTT. It specifies CASGGGTDTQYF.

The chain employs TRBV6-5 and TRBJ2-2, with no clear D. The CDR3 runs 12 residues. Germline CDR1 reads MNHEY; CDR2 reads SVGAGI. Trimming took off 2 bases at V and 7 bases at J, with 5 bases between the two ends. This chain's CDR3 is CASSYDGGELFF. DNA for the CDR3: TGTGCCAGCAGTTACGACGGCGGGGAGCTGTTTTTT.

The J gene is TRBJ2-5, the V gene TRBV5-1; 11 bases are shared with TRBD1. Germline trimming cut 5 bases from V and 12 bases from J; bases unmatched to any gene: 9. The CDR3 extends over 13 amino acids. Germline V gene sequence: CDR1 SGHRS, CDR2 YFSETQ. In DNA form, the CDR3 reads TGCGCCAGCAGACCAGGACAGGGGGCCTTGGAGTACTTC. Its protein is CASRPGQGALEYF. The variable domain in full, with the rest retrieved from reference TRBV5-1 and TRBJ2-5, is KAGVTQTPRYLIKTRGQQVTLSCSPISGHRSVSWYQQTPGQGLQFLFEYFSETQRNKGNFPGRFSGRQFSNSRSEMNVSTLELGDSALYLCASRPGQGALEYFGPGTRLLVL.

This clone was detected once. The chain is built from TRBV4-3 and TRBJ2-3; D is possibly TRBD1 or TRBD2 (5 bases each). This CDR3 has 12 amino acids. CDR1 and CDR2 (germline): LGHNA, YSLEER. Trimming pared 8 bases from V and 8 bases from J, leaving 14 bases between. CDR3 loop: CASGTKGGTQYF. CDR3 sequence (DNA): TGCGCCAGCGGGACGAAGGGCGGTACGCAGTATTTT.

The chain carries TRBV25-1 and TRBJ2-3; D might be TRBD1 or TRBD2, each matching 5 bases. The germline CDR1 and CDR2 sequences are MGHDK and SYGVNS. Trimming removed 0 bases from V and 0 bases from J, with 10 bases in between. The CDR3 length is 16 residues. The CDR3 region is CASSEYRGGSTDTQYF. In DNA form, the CDR3 reads TGTGCCAGCAGTGAATATCGGGGCGGGAGCACAGATACGCAGTATTTT.

The chain combines TRBV28 with TRBJ1-1; D not resolved. Germline V lookup: CDR1 MDHEN, CDR2 SYDVKM. Deletions cut 8 bases from V and 6 bases from J, with 16 bases between. The CDR3 consists of 13 residues. CDR3 amino acids: CASSTSPSAEAFF. The DNA of the CDR3 is TGTGCCAGCTCCACCAGCCCTAGCGCTGAAGCTTTCTTT.

The chain couples TRBV2 to TRBJ2-5; no reliable D call. The CDR3 spans 12 residues. Germline V gives CDR1 SNHLY, CDR2 FYNNEI. V lost 5 bases and J lost 10, with 14 bases in between. As DNA, the CDR3 is TGTGCCAGCAGTCCGGTGGCCCGGCACCAGTACTTC. Translated, it gives CASSPVARHQYF.

This clone was observed a handful of times. The chain couples TRBV30 to TRBJ2-5; 11 nucleotides match TRBD1. This CDR3 has 13 amino acids. CDR1 is GTSNPN and CDR2 is SVGIG in the germline V gene (reference sequence). Unmatched junction bases numbered 6, after V lost 8 bases and J lost 4 bases. CDR3 coding DNA: TGTGCCCAGGACAGGGGGCGTCGAGAGACCCAGTACTTC. Translating gives CAQDRGRRETQYF. The entire variable domain, with the rest obtained from reference TRBV30 and TRBJ2-5, is as follows: SQTIHQWPATLVQPVGSPLSLECTVEGTSNPNLYWYRQAAGRGLQLLFYSVGIGQISSEVPQNLSASRPQDRQFILSSKKLLLSDSGFYLCAQDRGRRETQYFGPGTRLLVL.

V and J are TRBV2 and TRBJ2-7; 8 bases are shared with TRBD1. V lost 6 bases, J lost 6 bases, and 4 bases stayed unmatched. Germline loops: CDR1 SNHLY, CDR2 FYNNEI. CDR3 length equals 12 residues. In DNA, the CDR3 is TGTGCCAGCAGGAGGACAGGGCGCGAGCAGTACTTC. Amino acid sequence: CASRRTGREQYF.

The chain uses TRBV19 and TRBJ2-4; D gene ambiguous. The V gene lost 5 bases and the J gene lost 5 bases, with 7 bases spanning the gap. Per the germline V gene, CDR1 is LNHDA and CDR2 is SQIVND (reference sequence). The length of the CDR3 is 12 residues. The CDR3 loop is CASSLAENIQYF. CDR3 coding DNA: TGTGCCAGTAGTTTGGCAGAAAACATTCAGTACTTC.

The chain carries TRBV7-2 and TRBJ1-2; weak D call: TRBD1 (5 bases). V was pared by 6 bases and J by 3 bases, with 17 bases between. The CDR3 consists of 15 residues. The germline CDR1 and CDR2 sequences are SGHTA and FQGNSA. This chain's CDR3 is CASSYNTAGDYGYTF. In nucleotides, the CDR3 is TGTGCCAGCAGTTACAACACCGCGGGGGACTATGGCTACACCTTC.

This chain's CDR3 is CASSARDRGHYGYTF. For the CDR3, the DNA is TGTGCCAGCAGCGCGAGGGACAGGGGGCACTATGGCTACACCTTC. The chain couples TRBV9 to TRBJ1-2; 12 bases fit TRBD1. The CDR3 consists of 15 residues. V was clipped by 3 bases and J by 3 bases; unmatched bases: 3. Germline CDR1 SGDLS, CDR2 YYNGEE. Looking up the rest from reference TRBV9 and TRBJ1-2 gives the full variable domain: DSGVTQTPKHLITATGQRVTLRCSPRSGDLSVYWYQQSLDQGLQFLIQYYNGEERAKGNILERFSAQQFPDLHSELNLSSLELGDSALYFCASSARDRGHYGYTFGSGTRLTVV.

The chain links TRBV6-6 to TRBJ1-5; 8 nucleotides align to TRBD1. The CDR3 covers 16 residues. Germline-derived CDR1 and CDR2 are MNHNY and SVGAGI (reference sequence). The J segment lost 3 bases and the V segment lost 0 bases, leaving 4 bases of the junction unmatched. CDR3 sequence: CASSYSSGGYNQPQHF. In DNA, the CDR3 is TGTGCCAGCAGTTACTCGTCAGGGGGCTACAATCAGCCCCAGCATTTT.

The rearrangement uses TRBV6-5 and TRBJ2-5, with a tentative D call TRBD1 (6 bases). Germline assignment: CDR1 MNHEY and CDR2 SVGAGI. This CDR3 comprises 13 residues. The V end lost 7 bases, the J end lost 1 base, and 10 bases lay between the germline ends. The CDR3 sequence is CASTRTAQETQYF. For the CDR3, the DNA is TGTGCCAGCACTCGGACAGCCCAAGAGACCCAGTACTTC.

The CDR3 spells CASSLGHNLRNTIYF. The CDR3 DNA sequence: TGTGCCAGCAGCTTAGGACATAATCTACGAAACACCATATATTTT. J is TRBJ1-3 and V is TRBV11-2; unclear D gene. V was shortened by 1 base and J by 5 bases, with 12 bases between the two germline ends. Per germline, CDR1 SGHAT and CDR2 FQNNGV. The CDR3 loop spans 15 amino acids.

V usage is TRBV11-2 and J usage is TRBJ2-1, with a possible D match to TRBD2 (6 bases). CDR1 SGHAT and CDR2 FQNNGV come from the germline V gene. V was pared by 1 base and J by 9 bases, with 13 bases between. This CDR3 has 14 amino acids. The chain's CDR3 is CASSLVGPSVEQFF. The CDR3, as DNA: TGTGCCAGCAGCTTAGTGGGACCTAGCGTTGAGCAGTTCTTC.

This clone appeared once. The V gene is TRBV11-2, the J gene TRBJ2-5; no firm D call. This CDR3 spans 17 amino acids. Trimming pared 3 bases from V and 0 bases from J, leaving 17 bases between. Germline lookup yields CDR1 SGHAT and CDR2 FQNNGV. The CDR3 here is CASSFLPPGLDQETQYF. The CDR3 DNA is TGTGCCAGCAGCTTCTTACCCCCTGGGCTAGACCAAGAGACCCAGTACTTC. Filled out from reference TRBV11-2 and TRBJ2-5, the complete variable domain reads EAGVAQSPRYKIIEKRQSVAFWCNPISGHATLYWYQQILGQGPKLLIQFQNNGVVDDSQLPKDRFSAERLKGVDSTLKIQPAKLEDSAVYLCASSFLPPGLDQETQYFGPGTRLLVL.

J is TRBJ2-3 and V is TRBV5-1; D may be TRBD1 (6 bases). The ends were cut back, 2 bases at V and 2 bases at J, with 9 bases in the middle. Looked up from germline, CDR1 is SGHRS and CDR2 is YFSETQ. The CDR3 has 14 amino acids. The CDR3 DNA is TGCGCCAGCAGCTTCCGACAGGACACAGATACGCAGTATTTT. Encoded protein: CASSFRQDTDTQYF.

The chain recombines TRBV7-9 with TRBJ2-7; no clear D gene. The germline gives CDR1 SEHNR, CDR2 FQNEAQ (reference sequence). V was pared by 5 bases and J by 0 bases, with 8 bases between. The CDR3 totals 13 residues. CDR3 sequence reads: CASSRPSSYEQYF. CDR3 nucleotide sequence: TGTGCCAGCAGCAGACCTAGCTCCTACGAGCAGTACTTC.

J is TRBJ1-5 and V is TRBV19, with D possibly matching TRBD1 (5 bases). From germline, CDR1 is LNHDA and CDR2 SQIVND (reference sequence). CDR3 length: 15 residues. The V and J ends lost 9 bases and 11 bases respectively, with 26 bases between them. The CDR3 DNA sequence: TGTGCCAGCAGTGGCAACGGGCAGGGCCGTTTGACCCAGCATTTT. This gives the protein CASSGNGQGRLTQHF.

This chain uses TRBV14 with TRBJ2-1, with D possibly TRBD2 on 5 matching bases. Germline CDR1 reads SGHDN; CDR2 reads FVKESK. Trimming removed 2 bases at V and 7 bases at J, with 15 bases between. The CDR3 spans 15 residues. The CDR3, as DNA: TGTGCCAGCAGCCAATCCCCCCTAGCTGGTAATGAGCAGTTCTTC. It encodes CASSQSPLAGNEQFF.